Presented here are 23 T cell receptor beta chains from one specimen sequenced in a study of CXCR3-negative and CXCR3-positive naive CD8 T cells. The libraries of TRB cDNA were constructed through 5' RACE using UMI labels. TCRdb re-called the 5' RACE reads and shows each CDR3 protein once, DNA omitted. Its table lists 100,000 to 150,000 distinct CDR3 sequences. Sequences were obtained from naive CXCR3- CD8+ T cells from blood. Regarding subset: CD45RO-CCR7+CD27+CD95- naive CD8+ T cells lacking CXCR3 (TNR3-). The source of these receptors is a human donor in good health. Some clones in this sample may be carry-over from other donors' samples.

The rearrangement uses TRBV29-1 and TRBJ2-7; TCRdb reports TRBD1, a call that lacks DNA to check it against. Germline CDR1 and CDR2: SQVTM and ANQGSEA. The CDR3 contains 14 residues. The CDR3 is CSVFTGGGIYEQYF.

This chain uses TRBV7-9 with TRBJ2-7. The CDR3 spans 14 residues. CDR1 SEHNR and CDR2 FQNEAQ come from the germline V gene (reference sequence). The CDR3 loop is CASSFAGTSYEQYF.

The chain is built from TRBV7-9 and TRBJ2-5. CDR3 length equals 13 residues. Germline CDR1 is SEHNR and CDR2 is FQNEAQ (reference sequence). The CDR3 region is CASTLRGQETQYF.

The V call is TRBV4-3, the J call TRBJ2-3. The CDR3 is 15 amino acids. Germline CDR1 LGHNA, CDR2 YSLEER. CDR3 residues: CASSQDFLTTDTQYF.

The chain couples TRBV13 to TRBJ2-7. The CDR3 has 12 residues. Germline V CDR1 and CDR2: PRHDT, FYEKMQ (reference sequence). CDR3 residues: CASSFLTYEQYF.

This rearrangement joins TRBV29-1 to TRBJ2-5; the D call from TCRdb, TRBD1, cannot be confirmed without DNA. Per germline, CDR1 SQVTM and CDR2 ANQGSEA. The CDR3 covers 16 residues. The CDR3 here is CSTYNPGTGRQETQYF.

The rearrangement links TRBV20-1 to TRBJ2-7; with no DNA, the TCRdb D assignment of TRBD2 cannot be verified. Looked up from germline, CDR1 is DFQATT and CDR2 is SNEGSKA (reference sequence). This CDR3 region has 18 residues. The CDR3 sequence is CSARDKNPGGGLGYEQYF.

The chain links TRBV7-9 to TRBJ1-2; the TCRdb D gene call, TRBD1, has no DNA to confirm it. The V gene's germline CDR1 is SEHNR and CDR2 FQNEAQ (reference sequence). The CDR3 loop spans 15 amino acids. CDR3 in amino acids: CASSALDIANYGYTF.

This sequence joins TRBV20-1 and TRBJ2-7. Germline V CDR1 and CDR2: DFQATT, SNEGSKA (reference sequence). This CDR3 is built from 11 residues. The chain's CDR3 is CSAESNYEQYF.

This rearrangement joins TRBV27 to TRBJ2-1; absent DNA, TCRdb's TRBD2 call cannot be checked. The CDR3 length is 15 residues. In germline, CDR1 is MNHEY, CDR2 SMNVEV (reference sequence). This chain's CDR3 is CATSTLDSRELEQFF.

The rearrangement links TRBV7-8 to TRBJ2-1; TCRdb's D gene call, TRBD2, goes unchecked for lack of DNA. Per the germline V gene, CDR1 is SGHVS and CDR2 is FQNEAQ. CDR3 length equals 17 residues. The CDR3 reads CASSLWDSGGANNEQFF.

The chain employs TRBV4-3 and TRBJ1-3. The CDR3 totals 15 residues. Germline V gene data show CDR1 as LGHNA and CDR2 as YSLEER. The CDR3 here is CASSYSTGFGNTIYF.

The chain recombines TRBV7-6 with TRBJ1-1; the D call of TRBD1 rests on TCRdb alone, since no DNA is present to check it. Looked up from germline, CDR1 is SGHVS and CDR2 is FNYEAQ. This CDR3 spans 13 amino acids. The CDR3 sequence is CASRRPGGGEAFF. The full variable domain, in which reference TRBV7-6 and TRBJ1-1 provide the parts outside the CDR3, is GAGVSQSPRYKVTKRGQDVALRCDPISGHVSLYWYRQALGQGPEFLTYFNYEAQQDKSGLPNDRFSAERPEGSISTLTIQRTEQRDSAMYRCASRRPGGGEAFFGQGTRLTVV.

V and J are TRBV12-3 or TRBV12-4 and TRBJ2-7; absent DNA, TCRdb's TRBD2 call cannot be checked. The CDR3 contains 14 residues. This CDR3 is CASSETSGVYEQYF.

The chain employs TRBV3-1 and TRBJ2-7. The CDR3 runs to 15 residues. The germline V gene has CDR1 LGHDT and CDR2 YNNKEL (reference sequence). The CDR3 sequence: CASSQVSAGPYEQYF.

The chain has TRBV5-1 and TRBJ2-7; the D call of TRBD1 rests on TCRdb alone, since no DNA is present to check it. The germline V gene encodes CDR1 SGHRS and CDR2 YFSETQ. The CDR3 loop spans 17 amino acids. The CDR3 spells CASSLAYRTGDEGEQYF.

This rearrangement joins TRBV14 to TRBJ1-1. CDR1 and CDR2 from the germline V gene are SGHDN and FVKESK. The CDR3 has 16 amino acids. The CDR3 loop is CASSQDWGIGDTEAFF.

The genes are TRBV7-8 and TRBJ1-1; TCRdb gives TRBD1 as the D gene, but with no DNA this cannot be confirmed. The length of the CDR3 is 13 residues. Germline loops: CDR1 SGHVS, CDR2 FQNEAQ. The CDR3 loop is CASIRGSNTEAFF. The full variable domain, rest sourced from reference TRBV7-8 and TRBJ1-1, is GAGVSQSPRYKVAKRGQDVALRCDPISGHVSLFWYQQALGQGPEFLTYFQNEAQLDKSGLPSDRFFAERPEGSVSTLKIQRTQQEDSAVYLCASIRGSNTEAFFGQGTRLTVV.

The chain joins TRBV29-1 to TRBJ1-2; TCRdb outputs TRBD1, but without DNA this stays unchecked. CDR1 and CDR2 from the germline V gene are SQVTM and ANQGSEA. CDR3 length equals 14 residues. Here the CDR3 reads CSVVGAGQVYGYTF. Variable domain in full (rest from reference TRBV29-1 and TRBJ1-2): SAVISQKPSRDICQRGTSLTIQCQVDSQVTMMFWYRQQPGQSLTLIATANQGSEATYESGFVIDKFPISRPNLTFSTLTVSNMSPEDSSIYLCSVVGAGQVYGYTFGSGTRLTVV.

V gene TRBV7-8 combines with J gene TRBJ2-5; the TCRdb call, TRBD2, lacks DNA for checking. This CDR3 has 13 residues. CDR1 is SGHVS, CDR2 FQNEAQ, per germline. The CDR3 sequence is CASSFGGRETQYF.

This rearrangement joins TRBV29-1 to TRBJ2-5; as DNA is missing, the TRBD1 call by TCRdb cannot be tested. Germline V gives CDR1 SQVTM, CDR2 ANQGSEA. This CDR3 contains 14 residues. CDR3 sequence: CSVPSFRGQGTQYF.

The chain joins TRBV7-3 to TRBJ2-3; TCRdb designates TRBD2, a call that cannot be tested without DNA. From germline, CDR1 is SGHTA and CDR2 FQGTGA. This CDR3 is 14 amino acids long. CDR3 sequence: CASSPGLDTDTQYF. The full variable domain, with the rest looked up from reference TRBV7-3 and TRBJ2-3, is GAGVSQTPSNKVTEKGKYVELRCDPISGHTALYWYRQSLGQGPEFLIYFQGTGAADDSGLPNDRFFAVRPEGSVSTLKIQRTERGDSAVYLCASSPGLDTDTQYFGPGTRLTVL.

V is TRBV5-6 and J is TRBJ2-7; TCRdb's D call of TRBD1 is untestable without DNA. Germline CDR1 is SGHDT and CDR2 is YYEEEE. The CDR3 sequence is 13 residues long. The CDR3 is CASSAGTGDEQYF.